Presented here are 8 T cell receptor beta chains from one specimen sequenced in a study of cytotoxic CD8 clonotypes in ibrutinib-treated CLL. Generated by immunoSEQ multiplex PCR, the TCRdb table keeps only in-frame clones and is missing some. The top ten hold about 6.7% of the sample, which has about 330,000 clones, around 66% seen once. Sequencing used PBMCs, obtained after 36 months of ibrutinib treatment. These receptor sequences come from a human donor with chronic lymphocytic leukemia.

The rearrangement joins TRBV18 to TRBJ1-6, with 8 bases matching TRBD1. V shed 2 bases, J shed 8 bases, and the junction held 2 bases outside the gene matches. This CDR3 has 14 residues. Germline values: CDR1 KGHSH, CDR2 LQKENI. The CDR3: CASSPAGGHSPLHF. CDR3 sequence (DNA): TGTGCCAGCTCACCAGCAGGGGGCCATTCACCCCTCCACTTT.

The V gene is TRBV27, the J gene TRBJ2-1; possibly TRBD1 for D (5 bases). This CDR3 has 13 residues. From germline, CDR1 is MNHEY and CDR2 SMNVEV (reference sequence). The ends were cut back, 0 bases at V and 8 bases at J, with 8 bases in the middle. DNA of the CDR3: TGTGCCAGCAGTTTATCGGACACGTATGAGCAGTTCTTC. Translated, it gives CASSLSDTYEQFF.

The CDR3 loop is CASSVDGHPYNEQFF. The DNA of the CDR3 is TGTGCCAGCAGCGTAGACGGTCACCCCTACAATGAGCAGTTCTTC. This sequence joins TRBV9 and TRBJ2-1, with D unresolved. V lost 0 bases, J lost 2 bases, and 9 bases lay in between. From germline, CDR1 is SGDLS and CDR2 YYNGEE. CDR3 length: 15 residues.

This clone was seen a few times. The CDR3 sequence is CASSEYKLAGGQEQYF. The CDR3 nucleotides are TGTGCCAGTAGTGAGTACAAACTAGCGGGAGGGCAGGAGCAGTACTTC. This chain connects TRBV19 to TRBJ2-7; 13 positions match TRBD2. Germline CDR1 and CDR2: LNHDA and SQIVND (reference sequence). With V trimmed by 5 bases and J by 7 bases, 11 bases remained unmatched. The CDR3 spans 16 residues. Supplemented by reference TRBV19 and TRBJ2-7, the full variable domain reads DGGITQSPKYLFRKEGQNVTLSCEQNLNHDAMYWYRQDPGQGLRLIYYSQIVNDFQKGDIAEGYSVSREKKESFPLTVTSAQKNPTAFYLCASSEYKLAGGQEQYFGPGTRLTVT.

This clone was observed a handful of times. The CDR3 DNA reads as TGTGCCAGCAGAGACAGGGGTACAGATACGCAGTATTTT. It yields the protein CASRDRGTDTQYF. V usage is TRBV2 and J usage is TRBJ2-3; 8 positions agree with TRBD1. The CDR3 is 13 residues long. J gave up 3 bases and V 6 bases, and 2 bases lay outside the gene matches. Looked up from germline, CDR1 is SNHLY and CDR2 is FYNNEI.

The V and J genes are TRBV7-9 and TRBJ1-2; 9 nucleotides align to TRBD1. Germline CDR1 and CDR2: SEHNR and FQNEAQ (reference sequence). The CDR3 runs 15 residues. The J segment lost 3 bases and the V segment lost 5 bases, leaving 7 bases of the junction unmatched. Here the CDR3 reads CASSQGDRAYYGYTF. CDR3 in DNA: TGTGCCAGCAGCCAAGGGGACAGGGCGTACTATGGCTACACCTTC.

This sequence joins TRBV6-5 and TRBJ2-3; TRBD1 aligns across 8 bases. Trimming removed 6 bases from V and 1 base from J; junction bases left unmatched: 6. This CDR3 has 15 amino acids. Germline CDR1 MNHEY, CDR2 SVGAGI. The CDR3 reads CASRSPGQGTDTQYF. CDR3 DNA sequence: TGTGCCAGCAGGTCACCGGGACAGGGCACAGATACGCAGTATTTT.

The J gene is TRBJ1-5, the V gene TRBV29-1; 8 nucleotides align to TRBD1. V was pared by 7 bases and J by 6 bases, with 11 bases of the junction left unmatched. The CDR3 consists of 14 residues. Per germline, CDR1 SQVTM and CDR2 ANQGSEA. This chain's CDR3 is CSAAGTGGGQPQHF. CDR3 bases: TGCAGCGCCGCAGGGACAGGAGGGGGTCAGCCCCAGCATTTT.